The TCR beta chain described here comes from a study of blood T cell repertoires in COVID-19. Study information: Whether acute or convalescent, the COVID-19 samples came from the United States, Italy and Spain. The analysed material was cDNA or gDNA that came from T cells, B-cell-depleted T cells, or PBMCs.

Per the authors' pipeline: Reference gene primer amplification in the assay estimated nucleated cell counts. Profiling relied on immunoSEQ multiplex PCR, and the TCRdb table lists in-frame clones only, not all of them. The V and J calls and clone size come from that table; D and trimming were worked out from the DNA. The sample includes 150,000 or so clones, roughly 82% of them seen just once. Between the trimmed V and J ends, which lost 6 bases and 7 bases, there was a span of 16 bases. Germline values: CDR1 SNHLY, CDR2 FYNNEI. The CDR3 is 14 amino acids. J is TRBJ2-1 and V is TRBV2; D might be TRBD2 (7 bases). The source material was peripheral blood. This receptor was taken from a human donor with acute or convalescent COVID-19. The donor label of this sample is uncertain. CDR3 DNA: TGTGCCAGCAGCCGGACTAGGGGGAAGAATGAGCAGTTCTTC. Translated, it gives CASSRTRGKNEQFF.